These T cell receptor beta chains were read from a single sample in a study of T cell clonotyping in hematopoietic cell transplantation. Sequencing used immunoSEQ multiplex PCR; TCRdb keeps in-frame clones, though not all of them. The sample holds 1,500 to 2,500 clones, approximately 85% seen once. Sequences were derived from peripheral blood mononuclear cells, sampled 30 days after allogeneic stem cell transplant. The receptors derive from a male patient between 45 and 60 years old who had an allogeneic stem cell transplant from an unrelated donor, so the T cells may come from the graft donor. Some clones in this sample may be carry-over from other donors' samples. The conserved cysteine and the conserved F or W are not part of the CDR3 here.

v_call	j_call	cdr3_aa
TRBV11-2	TRBJ1-5	ASSPQGVGNQPQH
TRBV19	TRBJ1-1	AEPRRGREIGAF
TRBV28	TRBJ2-6	ASSLGRGTGANVLT
TRBV4-1	TRBJ2-7	ASSQDGTAPYEQY
TRBV7-9	TRBJ2-7	ASSLARGLAHEQY
TRBV30	-	AMLKAGDPYEQY
TRBV19	TRBJ2-1	ASSSYSPSSYNEQF
TRBV11-2	TRBJ2-1	ASSSRHFSGYNEQF
TRBV27	TRBJ1-1	ASSIDTGGRTEAF
TRBV29-1	TRBJ2-7	SVARLRNYEQY
TRBV19	TRBJ2-7	ASSPGTGTYEQY
TRBV9	TRBJ2-4	ASSQTGSTLGKNIQY
TRBV4-2	TRBJ2-7	ASSQVGLAGHRYEQY
TRBV7-8	TRBJ2-2	ASSSLTGSTGELF